This TCR beta chain derives from a study of blood T cell repertoires in COVID-19 (dated by TCRdb to the early 2020s). For the wider study: Samples covering the acute and convalescent phases of COVID-19 were provided by collaborators in the United States, Italy and Spain. The samples were drawn from the first 160 participants of the ongoing ImmuneRACE study and from 950 to 1,500 subjects provided by 6 global collaborators. Subjects who had been exposed to COVID-19, were actively infected with it, or had recovered from it provided the deeply sampled blood TCRbeta repertoires that made up the dataset. A de-identified subject ID, COVID-19 status, age in years and sex were almost always included in the sample metadata. The material from the prospective study consisted of cDNA or gDNA derived from T cells, B-cell-depleted T cells, or PBMCs. The repertoires were made available in a free public database intended to serve as a resource for research on the immune response to SARS-CoV-2. Where HLA class I and class II types were available, the types were taken from metadata supplied by the sample provider, not from assay-based typing. The full study reports these points: How much clinical and demographic metadata was included differed by source and by participant, and the metadata was provided uncurated.

One collaborating source in Seattle enrolled patients during active infection and followed them longitudinally through the course of disease. Whole blood was collected in K2EDTA tubes by collaborating institutions according to the institutions' own protocols. Collaborator samples were shipped for TCRbeta analysis as frozen whole blood, isolated PBMCs, or DNA extracted from either sample type. TCRbeta CDR3 regions were amplified from genomic DNA using the immunoSEQ Assay, a bias-controlled multiplex PCR. The authors processed their data as follows. The number of nucleated cells in each sample was estimated from the amplification of reference gene primers within the assay. Sequence reads were collapsed and filtered to measure the absolute abundance of every unique TCRbeta CDR3 rearrangement. For each sample, productive Simpson clonality was calculated as the square root of Simpson's diversity index across productive rearrangements. TCRdb took this table from immuneACCESS and kept in-frame rearrangements with V and J called. Such tables lack part of the clones; where checked against another copy, unresolved V genes explain under half of the gap, and the rest is unexplained. The D gene and trimming were derived from the DNA, and the V and J assignments and clone size from that table. The sample table shows roughly 210,000 clones, and around four fifths are seen once. The ten largest clones capture more than 9% of the sample.

Trimming at the junction amounts to 5 bases on V and 9 bases on J, and the germline ends lie 8 bases apart. Counted from cysteine to phenylalanine, this CDR3 has 11 amino acids. The read is trimmed to its CDR3 DNA, 33 bases read in frame from base 1. The germline V gene encodes CDR1 MNHEY and CDR2 SVGEGT. This clone was seen a handful of times. It lacks a known antigen. The record has no base qualities; no much larger clone is one base away. The sequence came from a woman older than 75 with COVID-19, enrolled during active disease. In this chain, TRBV6-2 or TRBV6-3 is recombined with TRBJ1-5; too little of a D gene remains to name it. The sequenced sample was peripheral blood. The CDR3 sequence is CASSRGGPQHF. The DNA is as follows: TGTGCCAGCAGTAGAGGAGGGCCCCAGCATTTT.